These 7 T cell receptor beta chains were sequenced from one sample in a study of OX40 agonist ivuxolimab in advanced cancers. Receptor amplification or capture employed the immunoSEQ multiplex PCR assay. This is the immuneACCESS table as TCRdb keeps it, with only in-frame sequences that have V and J called. A part of the clones is gone; compared with another copy, unresolved V genes explain less than half, and the rest is unexplained. Within this sample are fewer than 90,000 clones, with about nine tenths of them counted one time only. The top ten clones comprise roughly 1.3% of the sample. Sequencing used CD4+ or CD8+ T cells sorted from blood, obtained in a trial of the OX40 agonist ivuxolimab. The receptors were gathered from an adult with an advanced solid tumor such as melanoma, head and neck, liver or kidney cancer.

V gene TRBV29-1 combines with J gene TRBJ2-1; 12 nucleotides line up with TRBD2. The J segment lost 7 bases and the V segment lost 7 bases, leaving 5 bases of the junction unmatched. The CDR3 is 13 residues long. The germline gives CDR1 SQVTM, CDR2 ANQGSEA. CDR3 sequence: CSGGLAGLNEQFF. CDR3 sequence (DNA): TGCAGCGGCGGACTAGCGGGGCTAAATGAGCAGTTCTTC.

The DNA of the CDR3 is TGTGCCAGCAGTTTGCATGACGGAAACATTCAGTACTTC. Translation gives CASSLHDGNIQYF. The V call is TRBV28, the J call TRBJ2-4; D is unclear. There are 13 residues in the CDR3. Per the germline V gene, CDR1 is MDHEN and CDR2 is SYDVKM. V lost 3 bases, J lost 6 bases, and 9 bases lay in between.

V and J are TRBV25-1 and TRBJ1-4; D gene uncertain. There are 13 residues in the CDR3. The germline V gene encodes CDR1 MGHDK and CDR2 SYGVNS. Trimming pared 2 bases from V and 5 bases from J, leaving 6 bases between. The CDR3 DNA is TGTGCCAGCAGTGAAGGGGTAAATGAAAAACTGTTTTTT. Its translation is CASSEGVNEKLFF.

The sample holds one count of this clone. The rearrangement links TRBV5-1 to TRBJ2-2; D tentatively fits TRBD1 or TRBD2 (5 bases each). CDR3 length: 15 residues. Trimming shortened V by 0 bases and J by 2 bases, and 8 bases separated the two germline ends. From germline, CDR1 is SGHRS and CDR2 YFSETQ. The CDR3 sequence: CASSLGGFNTGELFF. The CDR3 nucleotides read TGCGCCAGCAGCTTGGGGGGGTTCAACACCGGGGAGCTGTTTTTT. The complete variable domain, with remaining parts taken from reference TRBV5-1 and TRBJ2-2, reads KAGVTQTPRYLIKTRGQQVTLSCSPISGHRSVSWYQQTPGQGLQFLFEYFSETQRNKGNFPGRFSGRQFSNSRSEMNVSTLELGDSALYLCASSLGGFNTGELFFGEGSRLTVL.

V and J are TRBV7-8 and TRBJ1-1; the D is unclear. Germline CDR1 is SGHVS and CDR2 is FQNEAQ. This CDR3 is built from 13 residues. V shed 1 base and J shed 4 bases, with 7 bases lying between them. CDR3 in amino acids: CASSLGEFTEAFF. CDR3 nucleotides: TGTGCCAGCAGCTTAGGAGAGTTCACTGAAGCTTTCTTT.

This chain uses TRBV30 with TRBJ2-2; D might be TRBD1 (5 bases). The CDR3 sequence is 14 residues long. The germline gives CDR1 GTSNPN, CDR2 SVGIG (reference sequence). V was cut by 0 bases and J by 3 bases, with 8 bases left in between. The CDR3 DNA is TGTGCCTGGAGTGTTTACAGGTACACCGGGGAGCTGTTTTTT. Translated: CAWSVYRYTGELFF.

This clone was observed once. This sequence joins TRBV28 and TRBJ1-4; 9 bases agree with TRBD1. Germline CDR1 reads MDHEN; CDR2 reads SYDVKM. The V and J ends lost 2 bases and 5 bases, in that order; junction bases with no gene match: 18. The CDR3 is 20 amino acids. This CDR3 is CASSLVGPGFFGTGNEKLFF. In DNA, the CDR3 is TGTGCCAGCAGTTTAGTTGGGCCCGGGTTCTTCGGGACAGGGAATGAAAAACTGTTTTTT.